This T cell receptor beta chain was observed in a study of identical twins. General observations from the study: Zero-insertion analyses could be partly confounded by invariant MAIT and iNKT cells. Researchers reported excess low generation probability among twin-shared out-of-frame alpha sequences. Beta out-of-frame sequences displayed a weaker excess of sharing between twins.

TCRdb redid the calling of the 5' RACE reads with MiXCR, one entry per CDR3 protein. The sample shows approximately 690,000 distinct CDR3 sequences, 6% to 6.5% of them seen only once. The CDR3 contains 17 residues. The V segment lost 0 bases and the J segment 5 bases; nucleotides outside the gene matches: 7. The germline gives CDR1 MNHEY, CDR2 SVGEGT. This clonotype was detected ten times or more. Its antigen is unidentified. The J gene is TRBJ2-1, the V gene TRBV6-2 or TRBV6-3, with 10 nucleotides matching TRBD2. The receptor's source is a man between 18 and 35 years old in good health. Sequenced: naive T cells sorted from blood. The CDR3 nucleotides are TGTGCCAGCAGTTACTCGATGTTTCTAGCGGGAGACAATGAGCAGTTCTTC. Amino acid sequence: CASSYSMFLAGDNEQFF.